What follows are 5 T cell receptor beta chains derived from one specimen sequenced in a study of beta chain features in type 1 diabetes. General observations from the study: There was a moderate but significant shortening of TCRB CDR3s in all four CD4+ subsets of Type 1 diabetes patients.

Sequenced material consisted of expressed TCRB transcripts (all of the isolated RNA was reverse transcribed). Sequencing was performed with immunoSEQ multiplex PCR; in TCRdb, only in-frame clones are kept and a portion is missing. Of 300,000 to 450,000 clones listed, 8% to 10% are singletons. No antigens are known for them. Sequencing input: central memory CD4+ T cells from blood. The receptors were sampled from a man under 40 with type 1 diabetes.

This clone was seen a few times. The chain couples TRBV18 to TRBJ1-5; no clear D. Germline V CDR1 and CDR2: KGHSH, LQKENI. The CDR3 is 13 residues long. The V and J ends lost 2 bases and 5 bases respectively, with 7 bases between them. The CDR3 DNA reads as TGTGCCAGCTCACCATTCCCCCATCAGCCCCAGCATTTT. Residues: CASSPFPHQPQHF.

There are a few counts of this clone. This rearrangement joins TRBV10-3 to TRBJ2-3; 9 nucleotides align to TRBD1. Germline V gene data show CDR1 as ENHRY and CDR2 as SYGVKD. V dropped 4 bases and J dropped 6; count of bases not matched to a gene: 8. This CDR3 region has 15 residues. Here the CDR3 reads CAISGGQGGGDTQYF. CDR3 coding DNA: TGTGCCATCAGTGGGGGACAGGGCGGTGGGGATACGCAGTATTTT.

This clone was seen at least ten times. The chain joins TRBV25-1 to TRBJ1-1; D not resolved. There are 14 residues in the CDR3. CDR1 and CDR2 (germline): MGHDK, SYGVNS. V lost 5 bases and J lost 6, with 16 bases in between. This chain's CDR3 is CASSPGAVRAEAFF. The CDR3 region has the DNA TGTGCCAGCAGTCCGGGCGCGGTTCGAGCTGAAGCTTTCTTT.

This clone has a count of ten or more. The chain recombines TRBV5-1 with TRBJ2-7, with D uncertain. Trimming removed 3 bases at V and 0 bases at J, with 10 bases between. This CDR3 is built from 14 residues. Germline V lookup: CDR1 SGHRS, CDR2 YFSETQ. The chain's CDR3 is CASSWMDSSYEQYF. CDR3 DNA: TGCGCCAGCAGCTGGATGGATAGCTCCTACGAGCAGTACTTC.

The chain links TRBV5-1 to TRBJ1-2; tentatively, D is TRBD1 (6 bases). Trimming pared 6 bases from V and 2 bases from J, leaving 11 bases between. CDR3 length equals 13 residues. The V gene's germline CDR1 is SGHRS and CDR2 YFSETQ. The CDR3 DNA reads TGCGCCAGCAAACGGACAGCGAACTATGGCTACACCTTC. Protein sequence: CASKRTANYGYTF.